These 5 T cell receptor beta chains originate from one sample sequenced in a study of shared clonotypes between healthy human individuals. Using immunoSEQ multiplex PCR, the repertoire was profiled, and TCRdb retains in-frame clones only, with some absent. Of over 850,000 clones in the sample, 70% to 80% are singletons; the top ten hold under 0.8%. Sequenced: memory CD4+ T cells from PBMCs. Subset reported: CD45RA-negative fraction. All receptors come from a man between 18 and 29 years old in good health. Some clones in this sample may be carry-over from other donors' samples.

Concerning this clone: One end of the junction does not line up with germline, which may come from a read error. The chain joins TRBV28 to TRBJ2-4, with D possibly being TRBD2 (5 bases). This CDR3 is 14 amino acids long. In germline, CDR1 is MDHEN, CDR2 SYDVKM. CDR3 in DNA: TGTGCCAGCAGCAGCGGTCAAGCCAAAAACATTCAGTGCTTC. Amino acids: CASSSGQAKNIQCF.

V and J are TRBV5-6 and TRBJ2-7; no clear D gene. Germline CDR1 SGHDT, CDR2 YYEEEE. The CDR3 contains 13 residues. Trimming took 0 bases from V and 7 from J, leaving 11 bases between them. The CDR3 region is CASSLGSLYEQYF. The CDR3 bases are TGTGCCAGCAGCTTGGGCAGTCTATATGAGCAGTACTTC.

The V gene is TRBV7-3, the J gene TRBJ2-1; 10 bases fit TRBD2. Per germline, CDR1 SGHTA and CDR2 FQGTGA. V shed 5 bases and J 3 bases; nucleotides not matched to a gene: 4. The CDR3 runs 15 residues. CDR3 region: CASSALAGVYNEQFF. The CDR3 DNA reads as TGTGCCAGCAGCGCTCTAGCGGGAGTCTACAATGAGCAGTTCTTC.

Only one count was recorded for this clone. The chain carries TRBV9 and TRBJ2-7; no reliable D call. CDR1 is SGDLS and CDR2 is YYNGEE in the germline V gene. Trimming took 8 bases from V and 5 from J, leaving 5 bases between them. The CDR3 consists of 9 residues. The CDR3 DNA sequence: TGTGCCAGTCGTCACGAGCAGTACTTC. It encodes CASRHEQYF. Together with reference TRBV9 and TRBJ2-7, the CDR3 gives the full variable domain: DSGVTQTPKHLITATGQRVTLRCSPRSGDLSVYWYQQSLDQGLQFLIQYYNGEERAKGNILERFSAQQFPDLHSELNLSSLELGDSALYFCASRHEQYFGPGTRLTVT.

V gene TRBV21-1 combines with J gene TRBJ2-5; TRBD2 is the table's D call, not checked against the DNA. TRBV21-1 is listed as a pseudogene. This CDR3 is built from 15 residues. The DNA for the CDR3 is TGTGCCAGCAGCAAAGCTGTAGCGGGAGGAGAGACCCAGTACTTC. Encoded protein: CASSKAVAGGETQYF.